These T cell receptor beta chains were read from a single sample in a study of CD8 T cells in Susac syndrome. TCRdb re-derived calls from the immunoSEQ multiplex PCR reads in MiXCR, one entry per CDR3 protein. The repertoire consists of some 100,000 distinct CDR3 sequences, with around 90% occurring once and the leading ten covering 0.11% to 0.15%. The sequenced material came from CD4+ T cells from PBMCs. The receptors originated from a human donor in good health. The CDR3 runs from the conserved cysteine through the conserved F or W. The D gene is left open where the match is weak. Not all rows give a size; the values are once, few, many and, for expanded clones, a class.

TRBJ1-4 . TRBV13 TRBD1 TGTGCCAGCAGCTCGGGACAGGTTAATGAAAAACTGTTTTTT CASSSGQVNEKLFF
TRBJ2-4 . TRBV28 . TGTGCCAGCAGTTTCCAAAGGACGAAAAACATTCAGTACTTC CASSFQRTKNIQYF
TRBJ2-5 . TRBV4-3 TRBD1 TGCGCCAGCAGCCAAAGTTCGACAGGGGGGGAGACCCAGTACTTC CASSQSSTGGETQYF
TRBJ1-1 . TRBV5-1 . TGCGCCAGCAGCTTGGTGAGCACCGGAACTGAAGCTTTCTTT CASSLVSTGTEAFF
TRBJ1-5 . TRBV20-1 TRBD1 TGCAGTGCCCCCTACAAAACCTTGGGACAGGTGAATCAGCCCCAGCATTTT CSAPYKTLGQVNQPQHF
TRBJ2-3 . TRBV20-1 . TGCAGTATCGCAGGGACAGATACGCAGTATTTT CSIAGTDTQYF
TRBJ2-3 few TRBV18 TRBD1 TGTGCCAGCTCACGGACAGGGACAGATACGCAGTATTTT CASSRTGTDTQYF
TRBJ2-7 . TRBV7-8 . TGTGCCAGCAGCCCAATACGCTACTACGAGCAGTACTTC CASSPIRYYEQYF
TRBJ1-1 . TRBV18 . TGTGCCAGCTCACAAGACATGAACACTGAAGCTTTCTTT CASSQDMNTEAFF
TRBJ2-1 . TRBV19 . TGTGCCAGTAGTTCAACCTCGAAACGGATCAATGAGCAGTTCTTC CASSSTSKRINEQFF
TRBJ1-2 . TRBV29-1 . TGCAGCGTTATCAGGGGTCCCAACTATGGCTACACCTTC CSVIRGPNYGYTF
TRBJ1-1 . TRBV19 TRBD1 TGTGCCAGTAGTATGCGGGAACAGGGGGGCACTGAAGCTTTCTTT CASSMREQGGTEAFF